In this sample, the clone carrying this T cell receptor (beta chain) turned up once. The sample originates from a study of OX40 agonist ivuxolimab in advanced cancers. The assay was immunoSEQ multiplex PCR, and TCRdb's table has in-frame clones only and misses some. Among about 20,000 clones, 86% were seen once, and the ten largest hold approximately 15%. CDR1 SGHDN and CDR2 FVKESK come from the germline V gene. Trimming cost V 4 bases and J 0 bases, with 10 bases left between them. The CDR3 is made up of 15 amino acids. This clonotype was obtained from an adult with an advanced solid tumor such as melanoma, head and neck, liver or kidney cancer. The source material was CD4+ or CD8+ T cells sorted from blood, sampled in a trial of the OX40 agonist ivuxolimab. The chain carries TRBV14 and TRBJ2-1; D not certain. CDR3 DNA sequence: TGTGCCAGCAGCCCCGACATAGGCTCCTACAATGAGCAGTTCTTC. The encoded protein is CASSPDIGSYNEQFF.